Sequencing of this TCR beta chain was carried out in a study of blood T cells in healthy people across ages. This clonotype turned up a few times. Its antigen is as yet unknown. Overall study results and limits: Long-lived donors carried more naive CD4+ cells and greater diversity than aged donors. Age showed a roughly linear inverse relationship with TCR beta diversity per million T cells.

Samples each yielded at least 5 micrograms of total RNA. The CDR3 totals 15 residues. V shed 1 base, J shed 6 bases, and the junction held 6 bases outside the gene matches. The germline V gene encodes CDR1 SGHTA and CDR2 FQGNSA. It was with a sample-barcoded 5' primer and a J-beta primer mix that a second PCR of roughly 7 to 12 cycles was run. Each cDNA molecule carried a tag from a template-switch adaptor that contained 12 random nucleotides. TCRdb reprocessed the 5' RACE reads via MiXCR and lists one record per CDR3 protein. The sample holds hundreds of thousands of distinct CDR3 sequences, about half seen once.

Sequences were obtained from blood. This receptor was taken from an older woman in good health. The V and J genes are TRBV7-2 and TRBJ2-7, with 10 nucleotides matching TRBD2. CDR3 amino acids: CASSLGQVAGGEQYF. DNA for the CDR3: TGTGCCAGCAGCTTAGGGCAAGTAGCGGGAGGCGAGCAGTACTTC. The entire variable domain, with the rest obtained from reference TRBV7-2 and TRBJ2-7, is as follows: GAGVSQSPSNKVTEKGKDVELRCDPISGHTALYWYRQSLGQGLEFLIYFQGNSAPDKSGLPSDRFSAERTGGSVSTLTIQRTQQEDSAVYLCASSLGQVAGGEQYFGPGTRLTVT.